The 28 T cell receptor beta chains in this list originate from one sample, sequenced in a study of blood T cells in healthy people across ages. It was with a sample-barcoded 5' primer and a J-beta primer mix that a second PCR of roughly 7 to 12 cycles was run. TCRdb reprocessed the 5' RACE reads with MiXCR, giving one entry per CDR3 protein. The sample holds approximately 1.5 million distinct CDR3 sequences, 35% to 45% seen once. Sequencing input: blood. These receptors were obtained from a woman aged 18 to 35 in good health.

The V gene is TRBV3-1, the J gene TRBJ1-2; D is uncertain. V shed 2 bases and J shed 1 base, with 11 bases lying between them. This CDR3 has 15 residues. From germline, CDR1 is LGHDT and CDR2 YNNKEL (reference sequence). The CDR3 sequence: CASSQPLYVNYGYTF. The CDR3 DNA follows: TGTGCCAGCAGCCAACCCCTTTATGTTAACTATGGCTACACCTTC.

This clonotype was seen more than once but under ten times. Sequence at one end of the junction differs from germline and may be a read error. The chain links TRBV7-7 to TRBJ2-1, with 12 bases lining up with TRBD2. The germline gives CDR1 SSHAT, CDR2 FNYEAQ (reference sequence). This CDR3 has 16 amino acids. CDR3 residues: CASSSRTSGMYNEQFF. DNA for the CDR3: TGTGCTAGCAGCTCACGGACTAGCGGGATGTACAATGAGCAGTTCTTC.

The chain carries TRBV12-5 and TRBJ2-3; 11 bases are shared with TRBD2. The CDR3 is made up of 17 amino acids. From germline, CDR1 is LGHNT and CDR2 FRNRAP. The V gene end was trimmed by 0 bases and the J gene end by 0 bases; junction bases not matched to a gene: 2. The CDR3 protein is CASGLVLAGVSTDTQYF. The DNA of the CDR3 is TGTGCTAGTGGTTTGGTACTAGCGGGAGTTAGCACAGATACGCAGTATTTT. Supplemented by reference TRBV12-5 and TRBJ2-3, the full variable domain reads DARVTQTPRHKVTEMGQEVTMRCQPILGHNTVFWYRQTMMQGLELLAYFRNRAPLDDSGMPKDRFSAEMPDATLATLKIQPSEPRDSAVYFCASGLVLAGVSTDTQYFGPGTRLTVL.

This clonotype was seen a single time. This rearrangement joins TRBV4-3 to TRBJ1-4, with 9 bases that match TRBD1. V lost 3 bases and J lost 5; bases outside the gene matches: 7. The CDR3 has 16 residues. Germline CDR1 and CDR2: LGHNA and YSLEER. CDR3 in amino acids: CASSHKPGQGNEKLFF. In DNA form, the CDR3 reads TGCGCCAGCAGCCACAAACCGGGACAGGGAAATGAAAAACTGTTTTTT.

This clonotype has a handful of counts. The chain has TRBV14 and TRBJ1-6; 7 nucleotides agree with TRBD1. This CDR3 spans 14 amino acids. CDR1 is SGHDN, CDR2 FVKESK, per germline. V gave up 1 base and J gave up 7 bases; unmatched junction bases: 1. The CDR3 spells CASSQVGQNSPLHF. The CDR3 nucleotides read TGTGCCAGCAGCCAAGTGGGACAGAATTCACCCCTCCACTTT.

Notes on this clonotype: The final CDR3 position lacks the conserved phenylalanine or tryptophan, pointing to a likely read error. The chain couples TRBV11-2 to TRBJ2-1, with TRBD1 matching 7 bases. The CDR3 is made up of 14 amino acids. The V segment lost 6 bases and the J segment 2 bases; nucleotides outside the gene matches: 4. Germline-derived CDR1 and CDR2 are SGHAT and FQNNGV. CDR3 region: CASRGQATYNEQFL. CDR3 in DNA: TGTGCCAGCAGAGGACAGGCGACCTACAATGAGCAGTTCTTA.

The chain recombines TRBV11-2 with TRBJ2-7, with D maybe TRBD1 (6 bases). The better agreement between TRBJ2-5 and the DNA end casts doubt on the J call. Germline CDR1 SGHAT, CDR2 FQNNGV. This CDR3 is 13 amino acids long. As DNA, the CDR3 is TGTGCCAGCAGCCAAGACAGGTTGGAGACCCAGTACTTC. This sequence encodes CASSQDRLETQYF.

This clonotype was seen a few times. The chain is built from TRBV7-9 and TRBJ2-1; D is unclear. V was pared by 2 bases and J by 9 bases, with 14 bases between. The germline V gene encodes CDR1 SEHNR and CDR2 FQNEAQ (reference sequence). The CDR3 is 14 amino acids. CDR3 in amino acids: CASSLTSAGGEQFF. CDR3 bases: TGTGCCAGCAGCTTAACATCGGCCGGCGGTGAGCAGTTCTTC.

The J gene is TRBJ2-1, the V gene TRBV28; perhaps TRBD1 as D (7 bases). Germline CDR1 is MDHEN and CDR2 is SYDVKM. CDR3 length: 15 amino acids. Between the trimmed V and J ends, which lost 2 bases and 9 bases, there was a span of 17 bases. CDR3 protein: CASSLRGRDGPEQFF. The CDR3 DNA is TGTGCCAGCAGTTTAAGGGGGCGGGATGGGCCTGAGCAGTTCTTC.

CDR3 amino acids: CASSQGRDYTF. Here the CDR3 DNA reads TGTGCCAGCAGCCAGGGGCGGGATTACACCTTC. The gene calls are TRBV27 and TRBJ1-2; the D gene is possibly TRBD1 (6 bases). Per germline, CDR1 MNHEY and CDR2 SMNVEV (reference sequence). V lost 6 bases to trimming and J lost 11 bases, with 13 bases between them. This CDR3 has 11 amino acids.

Of note for this clonotype: Relative to the germline gene, one junction end is altered; a read error may explain this. V usage is TRBV6-2 or TRBV6-3 and J usage is TRBJ1-1; weak D call: TRBD1 (5 bases). The CDR3 runs to 14 residues. Germline-derived CDR1 and CDR2 are MNHEY and SVGEGT. CDR3 nucleotide sequence: TGTGCCAGCAGTGACTCGGGGGTGAGCACTGAAGCTTTCTTT. Its protein is CASSDSGVSTEAFF.

This chain joins TRBV2 and TRBJ1-1; D perhaps matches TRBD1 (6 bases). Trimming shortened V by 6 bases and J by 8 bases, and 22 bases separated the two germline ends. Germline assignment: CDR1 SNHLY and CDR2 FYNNEI. The CDR3 extends over 15 amino acids. The chain's CDR3 is CASRKQGLSLSEAFF. The DNA for the CDR3 is TGTGCCAGCAGGAAACAGGGCCTGTCTCTGTCCGAAGCTTTCTTT.

The table lists this clonotype with a few counts. The chain has TRBV4-1 and TRBJ1-5, with a possible D match to TRBD1 (6 bases). Trimming removed 5 bases at V and 5 bases at J, with 22 bases between. The germline V gene encodes CDR1 MGHRA and CDR2 YSYEKL. The CDR3 loop spans 17 amino acids. This CDR3 is CASSFKLGQRGDQPQHF. The DNA of the CDR3 is TGCGCCAGCAGCTTTAAACTCGGACAGAGGGGGGATCAGCCCCAGCATTTT.

This clonotype occurred a few times. The rearrangement links TRBV5-1 to TRBJ2-7; possible D gene TRBD1, 6 bases. CDR3 size: 15 residues. Germline loops: CDR1 SGHRS, CDR2 YFSETQ. The V and J ends lost 0 bases and 4 bases respectively, with 14 bases between them. The CDR3 DNA reads as TGCGCCAGCAGCTTGGAAGGCAGGGGCCGGTACGAGCAGTACTTC. Amino acid sequence: CASSLEGRGRYEQYF.

The chain uses TRBV5-1 and TRBJ2-7, with 14 nucleotides matching TRBD2. The CDR3 covers 18 residues. Looked up from germline, CDR1 is SGHRS and CDR2 is YFSETQ. V trimming: 1 base; J trimming: 0 bases; junction bases outside the gene matches: 6. For the CDR3, the DNA is TGCGCCAGCAGCTTGAGGACTAGCGGGAGGACTTCCTCCTACGAGCAGTACTTC. Translating gives CASSLRTSGRTSSYEQYF.

The rearrangement joins TRBV4-1 to TRBJ2-1, with TRBD1 matching 9 bases. The CDR3 length is 15 residues. CDR1 is MGHRA and CDR2 is YSYEKL in the germline V gene. J gave up 7 bases and V 5 bases, and 9 bases lay outside the gene matches. Here the CDR3 reads CASSARDREGNEQFF. The CDR3 bases are TGCGCCAGCAGCGCCCGGGACAGGGAGGGGAATGAGCAGTTCTTC.

Only a few counts were recorded for this clonotype. The chain couples TRBV7-8 to TRBJ2-2; D gene ambiguous. Per the germline V gene, CDR1 is SGHVS and CDR2 is FQNEAQ. The length of the CDR3 is 13 residues. Deletions cut 5 bases from V and 7 bases from J, with 11 bases between. The CDR3 loop is CASSPSAVGELFF. CDR3 nucleotides: TGTGCCAGCAGCCCTTCGGCCGTCGGGGAGCTGTTTTTT.

The chain recombines TRBV27 with TRBJ2-5; 8 nucleotides align to TRBD2. After removal of 3 bases from V and 5 bases from J, the junction contained 8 bases not matched to a gene. The CDR3 is 15 amino acids. CDR1 and CDR2 (germline): MNHEY, SMNVEV (reference sequence). The CDR3 sequence: CASSFSAGVFETQYF. The CDR3 bases are TGTGCCAGCAGTTTCTCAGCGGGGGTTTTCGAGACCCAGTACTTC.

The chain carries TRBV3-1 and TRBJ2-3; 7 bases are a match to TRBD1. Germline assignment: CDR1 LGHDT and CDR2 YNNKEL (reference sequence). V was pared by 4 bases and J by 2 bases, with 9 bases of the junction left unmatched. The CDR3 is 16 amino acids. CDR3 DNA: TGTGCCAGCAGCCGATTACAGGGGCAACTCACAGATACGCAGTATTTT. Protein sequence: CASSRLQGQLTDTQYF.

The CDR3 bases are TGTGCCAGCAGTTCGAGCGTTAGCTCCTACGAGCAGTACTTC. Its translation: CASSSSVSSYEQYF. This chain links TRBV28 with TRBJ2-7, with D hard to call. The CDR3 sequence is 14 residues long. The germline V gene encodes CDR1 MDHEN and CDR2 SYDVKM. V was shortened by 4 bases and J by 0 bases, with 10 bases between the two germline ends.

The chain links TRBV25-1 to TRBJ1-4, with D possibly matching TRBD1 (5 bases). The V gene lost 1 base and the J gene lost 0 bases, with 9 bases spanning the gap. Germline CDR1 and CDR2: MGHDK and SYGVNS. The CDR3 contains 16 residues. In DNA, the CDR3 is TGTGCCAGCAGTGAATCGGCGGGGGCAACTAATGAAAAACTGTTTTTT. Translated, it gives CASSESAGATNEKLFF.

This clonotype was seen a handful of times. This sequence joins TRBV29-1 and TRBJ1-2, with a possible D match to TRBD1 (6 bases). The CDR3 runs to 17 residues. V gave up 6 bases and J gave up 3 bases, with 26 bases separating them. Germline loops: CDR1 SQVTM, CDR2 ANQGSEA. The CDR3 nucleotides are TGCAGCGTCGCGGGTGGAGCAGGGGTGGGAAATGACTATGGCTACACCTTC. Encoded protein: CSVAGGAGVGNDYGYTF. Full variable domain (rest looked up from reference TRBV29-1 and TRBJ1-2): SAVISQKPSRDICQRGTSLTIQCQVDSQVTMMFWYRQQPGQSLTLIATANQGSEATYESGFVIDKFPISRPNLTFSTLTVSNMSPEDSSIYLCSVAGGAGVGNDYGYTFGSGTRLTVV.

This clonotype was counted many times. The chain combines TRBV28 with TRBJ1-6, with D possibly matching TRBD1 (5 bases). The CDR3 covers 13 residues. Between the trimmed V and J ends, which lost 8 bases and 12 bases, there was a span of 17 bases. Germline CDR1 reads MDHEN; CDR2 reads SYDVKM. As DNA, the CDR3 is TGTGCCAGCTCGAGTGGGGCACTTAAACCCCTCCACTTT. Translation: CASSSGALKPLHF.

The chain joins TRBV25-1 to TRBJ2-7; D possibly corresponds to TRBD1 (6 bases). The DNA end favors TRBJ2-4, so the J call may be wrong. The V gene's germline CDR1 is MGHDK and CDR2 SYGVNS. This CDR3 is 14 amino acids long. The CDR3 DNA reads TGTGCCAGCAGCGGAACAGGGATCGGAAACATTCAGTACTTC. This translates into CASSGTGIGNIQYF.

The rearrangement links TRBV15 to TRBJ2-1, with a possible D match to TRBD1 (6 bases). Per the germline V gene, CDR1 is LNHNV and CDR2 is YYDKDF (reference sequence). The CDR3 has 14 residues. V lost 5 bases to trimming and J lost 6 bases, with 14 bases between them. The CDR3 reads CATSLDRQTNEQFF. For the CDR3, the DNA is TGTGCCACCAGCCTTGACAGGCAGACCAATGAGCAGTTCTTC.

V usage is TRBV6-2 or TRBV6-3 and J usage is TRBJ2-1; 7 bases agree with TRBD2. The CDR3 runs 12 residues. Germline loops: CDR1 MNHEY, CDR2 SVGEGT. J gave up 13 bases and V 6 bases, and 9 bases lay outside the gene matches. CDR3 coding DNA: TGTGCCAGCAGCCCAACTAGCGCGAACCAGTTCTTC. Translated: CASSPTSANQFF.

This clonotype showed up just a few times. A much larger clone lies a single base off, so this may be a read error. The chain couples TRBV4-2 to TRBJ2-7, with 9 bases fitting TRBD1. Germline V gives CDR1 LGHNA, CDR2 YNFKEQ. The CDR3 contains 16 residues. The V and J ends lost 0 bases and 3 bases, in that order; junction bases with no gene match: 6. The CDR3 nucleotides are TGTGCCAGCAGCCAAGATGTGGGACAGGGCGGCTACGAGCAGTACTTC. Its translation is CASSQDVGQGGYEQYF.

CDR3 sequence: CASSPNRATTNTGELFF. CDR3 bases: TGTGCCAGCAGCCCCAACAGGGCGACTACGAACACCGGGGAGCTGTTTTTT. This chain uses TRBV7-9 with TRBJ2-2; tentative D call: TRBD1 (6 bases). This CDR3 spans 17 amino acids. The germline gives CDR1 SEHNR, CDR2 FQNEAQ (reference sequence). Between the trimmed V and J ends, which lost 5 bases and 0 bases, there was a span of 16 bases.